The sequence of this T cell receptor beta chain was determined in a study of blood T cell repertoires in COVID-19. About the study: PBMCs, B-cell-depleted T cells, or T cells provided the cDNA or gDNA that made up the material.

Source study methods: It was from reference gene primer amplification that nucleated cell counts were estimated. Profiled with immunoSEQ multiplex PCR; TCRdb holds only in-frame clones, not every one. The V and J calls and clone size are taken from that table; D and trimming were inferred from the DNA. The table has around 260,000 clones, around 86% seen once. Germline-derived CDR1 and CDR2 are SGHAT and FQNNGV. V was clipped by 0 bases and J by 6 bases; unmatched bases: 5. There are 15 residues in the CDR3. Seattle patients were enrolled while actively infected and followed longitudinally. The sample comprised peripheral blood. The chain is built from TRBV11-2 and TRBJ2-4; 7 bases match TRBD2. This clonotype was sampled from a woman aged 60 to 75 with COVID-19, enrolled during active disease. The DNA of the CDR3 is TGTGCCAGCAGCTTAGATCCGGCTAGCGGAAACATTCAGTACTTC. This gives the protein CASSLDPASGNIQYF.